These 30 T cell receptor beta chains were sequenced from one sample in a study of blood T cell repertoires in COVID-19. This table comes from immunoSEQ multiplex PCR, and its TCRdb copy is limited to in-frame clones, with some not included. The sample holds roughly 320,000 clones, about 87% seen once. Sequencing was carried out using peripheral blood. These receptor sequences come from a man aged 70 or older with acute or convalescent COVID-19.

The chain couples TRBV7-9 to TRBJ2-1; D gene ambiguous. Germline CDR1 and CDR2: SEHNR and FQNEAQ (reference sequence). Trimming took 1 base from V and 9 from J, leaving 16 bases between them. The CDR3 length is 15 residues. The CDR3 DNA is TGTGCCAGCAGCTTAGACGCTACTATAGTGGGTGAGCAGTTCTTC. Protein: CASSLDATIVGEQFF.

This rearrangement joins TRBV4-2 to TRBJ1-1; D not resolved. The CDR3 totals 15 residues. V gave up 2 bases and J gave up 0 bases, with 10 bases separating them. Germline values: CDR1 LGHNA, CDR2 YNFKEQ. This CDR3 is CASSQQSEVNTEAFF. As DNA, the CDR3 is TGTGCCAGCAGCCAACAATCTGAGGTGAACACTGAAGCTTTCTTT.

CDR3 region: CAWSVRGDTIYF. In nucleotides, the CDR3 is TGTGCCTGGAGTGTTCGGGGGGACACCATATATTTT. V is TRBV30 and J is TRBJ1-3; possibly TRBD1 for D (5 bases). The CDR3 runs to 12 residues. Trimming removed 0 bases at V and 8 bases at J, with 8 bases between. Germline CDR1 GTSNPN, CDR2 SVGIG (reference sequence).

The chain couples TRBV3-1 (or the pseudogene TRBV3-2) to TRBJ2-7; 10 bases match TRBD2. After removal of 4 bases from V and 2 bases from J, the junction contained 5 bases not matched to a gene. The CDR3 runs to 15 residues. Germline lookup yields CDR1 LGHDT and CDR2 YNNKEL (reference sequence). The CDR3: CASSLGAGGPYEQYF. The CDR3 coding sequence is TGTGCCAGCAGCCTCGGAGCGGGGGGGCCCTACGAGCAGTACTTC.

The rearrangement links TRBV28 to TRBJ1-2, with D possibly matching TRBD1 (6 bases). Germline lookup yields CDR1 MDHEN and CDR2 SYDVKM. CDR3 length: 14 residues. Trimming shortened V by 8 bases and J by 8 bases, and 21 bases separated the two germline ends. The CDR3 DNA reads as TGTGCCAGCGGCCTCCTCGGGGGGGCAGAGGGCTACACCTTC. Its protein product is CASGLLGGAEGYTF.

The rearrangement links TRBV28 to TRBJ2-7, with TRBD1 matching over 8 bases. There are 16 residues in the CDR3. V lost 6 bases and J lost 0; bases outside the gene matches: 10. Germline loops: CDR1 MDHEN, CDR2 SYDVKM. The CDR3, as DNA: TGTGCCAGCAGGTCCACCGGGACAGGTAGCTCCTACGAGCAGTACTTC. It translates to CASRSTGTGSSYEQYF.

V and J are TRBV2 and TRBJ1-5, with 8 bases fitting TRBD1. The CDR3 extends over 13 amino acids. CDR1 SNHLY and CDR2 FYNNEI come from the germline V gene. The V segment lost 6 bases and the J segment 5 bases; nucleotides outside the gene matches: 3. CDR3 sequence: CASRATGDQPQHF. As DNA, the CDR3 is TGTGCCAGCAGGGCGACAGGGGATCAGCCCCAGCATTTT.

The J gene is TRBJ2-5, the V gene TRBV4-1, with 8 bases fitting TRBD2. Trimming took 1 base from V and 5 from J; bases not matched to a gene: 15. CDR1 is MGHRA, CDR2 YSYEKL, per germline. The CDR3 is 18 amino acids. CDR3 DNA: TGCGCCAGCAGCCAAGTTCAGGGGACTAGTGGTTCCGGGGAGACCCAGTACTTC. This sequence encodes CASSQVQGTSGSGETQYF.

This clone appeared once. V is TRBV4-1 and J is TRBJ1-4; 10 positions match TRBD1. V lost 4 bases and J lost 2; bases outside the gene matches: 10. The CDR3 is 18 residues long. Looked up from germline, CDR1 is MGHRA and CDR2 is YSYEKL. The CDR3 sequence: CASSRFPGQGSTNEKLFF. The DNA of the CDR3 is TGCGCCAGCAGCCGTTTCCCGGGACAGGGGTCGACTAATGAAAAACTGTTTTTT.

The chain has TRBV4-2 and TRBJ1-1, with D unclear. Germline assignment: CDR1 LGHNA and CDR2 YNFKEQ. The CDR3 spans 13 residues. V was pared by 2 bases and J by 4 bases, with 8 bases between. CDR3 sequence reads: CASSQSVFTEAFF. CDR3 coding DNA: TGTGCCAGCAGCCAATCAGTGTTCACTGAAGCTTTCTTT.

The rearrangement uses TRBV11-1 and TRBJ2-1; D remains unclear. The CDR3 runs 12 residues. V gave up 6 bases and J gave up 6 bases, with 9 bases separating them. Germline lookup yields CDR1 SGHAT and CDR2 FQDESV (reference sequence). The CDR3 DNA reads TGTGCCAGCAGAAAGACTGGCAATGAGCAGTTCTTC. Protein product: CASRKTGNEQFF. Using reference TRBV11-1 and TRBJ2-1 for the parts outside the CDR3, the full variable domain is EAEVAQSPRYKITEKSQAVAFWCDPISGHATLYWYRQILGQGPELLVQFQDESVVDDSQLPKDRFSAERLKGVDSTLKIQPAELGDSAMYLCASRKTGNEQFFGPGTRLTVL.

This rearrangement joins TRBV7-2 to TRBJ1-1; D may be TRBD1 (5 bases). The CDR3 runs 16 residues. The V and J ends lost 5 bases and 0 bases respectively, with 16 bases between them. In germline, CDR1 is SGHTA, CDR2 FQGNSA. The CDR3, as DNA: TGTGCCAGCAGCACGGCCGCGTGGGGGGTGAACACTGAAGCTTTCTTT. Translating gives CASSTAAWGVNTEAFF.

The CDR3: CASGRGLGGNTIYF. DNA of the CDR3: TGTGCCAGCGGAAGGGGGCTAGGTGGAAACACCATATATTTT. The V gene is TRBV6-5, the J gene TRBJ1-3; 7 bases match TRBD1. This CDR3 contains 14 residues. In germline, CDR1 is MNHEY, CDR2 SVGAGI. V gave up 8 bases and J gave up 3 bases; unmatched junction bases: 7.

This clone was detected only a few times. This chain connects TRBV7-9 to TRBJ2-5, with a weak D call TRBD1 (5 bases). V was shortened by 5 bases and J by 5 bases, with 12 bases between the two germline ends. The CDR3 length is 13 residues. Germline CDR1 and CDR2: SEHNR and FQNEAQ (reference sequence). The CDR3, as DNA: TGTGCCAGCAGCCCTGGGGCGGCGGAGACCCAGTACTTC. It encodes CASSPGAAETQYF.

V usage is TRBV5-1 and J usage is TRBJ2-3; D gene unclear. V was trimmed by 0 bases and J by 5 bases, leaving 19 bases between them. Germline-derived CDR1 and CDR2 are SGHRS and YFSETQ. CDR3 size: 17 residues. Here the CDR3 reads CASSLELEPLIRDTQYF. The CDR3 DNA follows: TGCGCCAGCAGCTTGGAGCTAGAGCCCCTTATACGAGATACGCAGTATTTT.

The CDR3 loop is CASSRIRENTEAFF. CDR3 coding DNA: TGTGCCAGCAGCCGTATCAGGGAGAACACTGAAGCTTTCTTT. The J gene is TRBJ1-1, the V gene TRBV28; tentative D call: TRBD1 (5 bases). CDR1 MDHEN and CDR2 SYDVKM come from the germline V gene. The V gene lost 6 bases and the J gene lost 1 base, with 12 bases spanning the gap. CDR3 length: 14 amino acids.

The chain joins TRBV2 to TRBJ1-2; D unclear. Trimming cost V 2 bases and J 6 bases, with 10 bases left between them. The V gene's germline CDR1 is SNHLY and CDR2 FYNNEI. The CDR3 covers 13 residues. CDR3 in amino acids: CASSENSIDGYTF. The CDR3 region has the DNA TGTGCCAGCAGTGAAAACAGCATCGATGGCTACACCTTC.

CDR3: CASSLEVRYTGELFF. CDR3 sequence (DNA): TGTGCCAGCAGCTTAGAGGTCAGGTACACCGGGGAGCTGTTTTTT. The chain combines TRBV11-2 with TRBJ2-2; D is ambiguous. The CDR3 sequence is 15 residues long. Per the germline V gene, CDR1 is SGHAT and CDR2 is FQNNGV. V was trimmed by 0 bases and J by 3 bases, leaving 8 bases between them.

The chain is built from TRBV24-1 and TRBJ2-2; 8 nucleotides match TRBD2. Trimming at V came to 5 bases and at J to 0 bases, leaving 13 bases not matched to a gene. Germline values: CDR1 KGHDR, CDR2 SFDVKD. The CDR3 extends over 19 amino acids. CDR3 sequence: CATSGGVSSGPPNTGELFF. CDR3 coding DNA: TGTGCCACCAGTGGGGGTGTTTCTAGCGGGCCTCCGAACACCGGGGAGCTGTTTTTT.

The CDR3 sequence is CASSLNRGNEQYF. In DNA form, the CDR3 reads TGTGCCAGCAGCTTAAATAGGGGCAACGAGCAGTACTTC. V and J are TRBV7-9 and TRBJ2-7; the D gene is possibly TRBD1 (5 bases). CDR1 is SEHNR and CDR2 is FQNEAQ in the germline V gene (reference sequence). The CDR3 is 13 residues long. V lost 2 bases to trimming and J lost 5 bases, with 10 bases between them.

The chain recombines TRBV6-1 with TRBJ2-3; D gene uncertain. V lost 1 base and J 5 bases, leaving 7 bases between the germline ends. The CDR3 contains 13 residues. Germline V gives CDR1 MNHNS, CDR2 SASEGT. The CDR3 nucleotides read TGTGCCAGCAGTGAAGTCTTTCGAGATACGCAGTATTTT. Protein sequence: CASSEVFRDTQYF.

The chain carries TRBV6-6 and TRBJ2-7, with TRBD1 matching 12 bases. Unmatched junction bases numbered 10, after V lost 6 bases and J lost 7 bases. Germline V gives CDR1 MNHNY, CDR2 SVGAGI (reference sequence). The CDR3 consists of 15 residues. As DNA, the CDR3 is TGTGCCAGCAGCCCCCCGGGACAGGGGGCAAGAGAGCAGTACTTC. It is translated as CASSPPGQGAREQYF.

The V gene is TRBV19, the J gene TRBJ1-3; 9 nucleotides line up with TRBD1. The V segment lost 8 bases and the J segment 3 bases; nucleotides outside the gene matches: 5. Germline lookup yields CDR1 LNHDA and CDR2 SQIVND (reference sequence). This CDR3 has 14 amino acids. CDR3 amino acids: CASSTGGYGNTIYF. The CDR3, as DNA: TGTGCCAGTTCTACAGGGGGCTATGGAAACACCATATATTTT.

CDR3 sequence: CASSLGGLEQETQYF. CDR3 coding DNA: TGCGCCAGCAGCTTGGGGGGGCTAGAGCAAGAGACCCAGTACTTC. The chain recombines TRBV5-1 with TRBJ2-5; a weak D match, TRBD1 (6 bases). There are 15 residues in the CDR3. The germline CDR1 and CDR2 sequences are SGHRS and YFSETQ. V shed 0 bases and J shed 2 bases, with 11 bases lying between them.

In its sample, this clone was seen once. V gene TRBV28 combines with J gene TRBJ2-7; 8 positions match TRBD2. The CDR3 runs 20 residues. With V trimmed by 7 bases and J by 2 bases, 25 bases remained unmatched. The germline gives CDR1 MDHEN, CDR2 SYDVKM. This chain's CDR3 is CASITKFGGLAGSSPYEQYF. In nucleotides, the CDR3 is TGTGCCAGCATTACTAAATTCGGTGGGCTAGCGGGTTCAAGTCCCTACGAGCAGTACTTC. The entire variable domain, with the rest obtained from reference TRBV28 and TRBJ2-7, is as follows: DVKVTQSSRYLVKRTGEKVFLECVQDMDHENMFWYRQDPGLGLRLIYFSYDVKMKEKGDIPEGYSVSREKKERFSLILESASTNQTSMYLCASITKFGGLAGSSPYEQYFGPGTRLTVT.

The J gene is TRBJ2-5, the V gene TRBV15; TRBD1 matches 9 bases. The CDR3 sequence is 13 residues long. The ends lost 5 bases at V and 5 bases at J; junction bases unmatched: 3. The germline gives CDR1 LNHNV, CDR2 YYDKDF (reference sequence). The CDR3 is CATSGTGRETQYF. For the CDR3, the DNA is TGTGCCACCAGCGGGACAGGGAGGGAGACCCAGTACTTC. The complete variable domain, with remaining parts taken from reference TRBV15 and TRBJ2-5, reads DAMVIQNPRYQVTQFGKPVTLSCSQTLNHNVMYWYQQKSSQAPKLLFHYYDKDFNNEADTPDNFQSRRPNTSFCFLDIRSPGLGDTAMYLCATSGTGRETQYFGPGTRLLVL.

The V gene is TRBV4-2, the J gene TRBJ2-1; 8 bases match TRBD2. Germline V gene lookup returns CDR1 LGHNA and CDR2 YNFKEQ. Unmatched junction bases numbered 10, after V lost 4 bases and J lost 8 bases. This CDR3 is built from 15 residues. Written as DNA, the CDR3 is TGTGCCAGCAGCCTGTCCACGGGGGGGCCCGATGAGCAGTTCTTC. Translation: CASSLSTGGPDEQFF.

The chain combines TRBV9 with TRBJ2-3; 11 nucleotides line up with TRBD2. This CDR3 is built from 17 residues. Per the germline V gene, CDR1 is SGDLS and CDR2 is YYNGEE. The trim removed 0 bases at V and 6 bases at J, leaving 9 bases unmatched. In DNA form, the CDR3 reads TGTGCCAGCAGCGTAGATGTAGCGGGGGGGCTTCGGGATACGCAGTATTTT. Encoded protein: CASSVDVAGGLRDTQYF.

J is TRBJ1-5 and V is TRBV18; 7 bases fit TRBD1. Germline CDR1 reads KGHSH; CDR2 reads LQKENI. The CDR3 totals 16 residues. V dropped 3 bases and J dropped 0; count of bases not matched to a gene: 5. The CDR3 loop is CASSPGTVSSNQPQHF. The CDR3 coding sequence is TGTGCCAGCTCACCCGGGACAGTTTCTAGCAATCAGCCCCAGCATTTT.

The CDR3, as DNA: TGTGCCAGCAGTTTACAGGGGGCGACCAAAAACATTCAGTACTTC. Protein: CASSLQGATKNIQYF. The V and J genes are TRBV27 and TRBJ2-4, with 8 bases identical to TRBD1. J was trimmed by 2 bases and V by 2 bases; bases with no gene match: 2. The germline V gene encodes CDR1 MNHEY and CDR2 SMNVEV (reference sequence). The CDR3 sequence is 15 residues long.